This passage covers 30 T cell receptor beta chains from one sample sequenced in a study of OX40 agonist ivuxolimab in advanced cancers. Library creation used the immunoSEQ multiplex PCR assay. TCRdb's version of the immuneACCESS table is confined to in-frame rearrangements and falls short of the full clone set. An unresolved V gene accounts for under half of the shortfall where checked; the remainder is of unknown origin. The sample table shows some 94,000 clones, and around nine tenths are seen once. The biggest ten clones account for around 0.86% of the sample. The specimen was CD4+ or CD8+ T cells sorted from blood, collected in a trial of the OX40 agonist ivuxolimab. All receptors derive from an adult with an advanced solid tumor such as melanoma, head and neck, liver or kidney cancer.

The chain carries TRBV11-2 and TRBJ1-1; D is undetermined. The CDR3 covers 13 residues. Germline-derived CDR1 and CDR2 are SGHAT and FQNNGV. With 6 bases removed from V and 3 bases from J, the gap between germline ends came to 11 bases. CDR3 sequence reads: CASRRGRDTEAFF. Written as DNA, the CDR3 is TGTGCCAGCAGGAGAGGGAGGGACACTGAAGCTTTCTTT.

The genes are TRBV7-3 and TRBJ1-1; D ambiguous. Germline CDR1 reads SGHTA; CDR2 reads FQGTGA. The V end lost 1 base, the J end lost 8 bases, and 14 bases lay between the germline ends. The CDR3 loop spans 14 amino acids. The CDR3 coding sequence is TGTGCCAGCAGCTTAAACAGTGCGTCAGACGAAGCTTTCTTT. Its translation: CASSLNSASDEAFF. Drawing the rest from reference TRBV7-3 and TRBJ1-1, the complete variable domain is GAGVSQTPSNKVTEKGKYVELRCDPISGHTALYWYRQSLGQGPEFLIYFQGTGAADDSGLPNDRFFAVRPEGSVSTLKIQRTERGDSAVYLCASSLNSASDEAFFGQGTRLTVV.

This chain uses TRBV28 with TRBJ2-3; D possibly corresponds to TRBD2 (5 bases). The V gene lost 5 bases and the J gene lost 6 bases, with 21 bases spanning the gap. Germline V gene data show CDR1 as MDHEN and CDR2 as SYDVKM. The CDR3 loop spans 16 amino acids. DNA of the CDR3: TGTGCCAGCAGTCCCTGGAGGTTAGAACCGAGGGATACGCAGTATTTT. Protein product: CASSPWRLEPRDTQYF.

The CDR3 is CASSYGQNQPQHF. For the CDR3, the DNA is TGTGCCAGCAGTTATGGGCAGAATCAGCCCCAGCATTTT. The rearrangement links TRBV6-6 to TRBJ1-5; D ambiguous. V shed 3 bases and J shed 4 bases, with 7 bases lying between them. Looked up from germline, CDR1 is MNHNY and CDR2 is SVGAGI (reference sequence). The CDR3 consists of 13 residues.

The rearrangement links TRBV19 to TRBJ1-2; D is uncertain. Per germline, CDR1 LNHDA and CDR2 SQIVND (reference sequence). This CDR3 is 14 amino acids long. The V and J ends lost 4 bases and 1 base respectively, with 10 bases between them. CDR3 sequence reads: CASSNPGDNYGYTF. The DNA of the CDR3 is TGTGCCAGTAGTAATCCCGGGGATAACTATGGCTACACCTTC.

V gene TRBV4-1 combines with J gene TRBJ2-2; 10 bases fit TRBD2. Germline CDR1 reads MGHRA; CDR2 reads YSYEKL. This CDR3 region has 19 residues. V lost 0 bases and J lost 1; bases outside the gene matches: 8. The CDR3 nucleotides are TGCGCCAGCAGCCAAGAGAAAGGGCTAGCGGGGGAGAACACCGGGGAGCTGTTTTTT. Translated, it gives CASSQEKGLAGENTGELFF.

The V gene is TRBV10-3, the J gene TRBJ1-3; unclear D gene. The CDR3 length is 14 residues. Trimming took 11 bases from V and 0 from J, leaving 14 bases between them. Per the germline V gene, CDR1 is ENHRY and CDR2 is SYGVKD. As DNA, the CDR3 is TGTGCCTCTAAAGACACACTCTCTGGAAACACCATATATTTT. It translates to CASKDTLSGNTIYF.

This sequence joins TRBV6-6 and TRBJ1-6; 8 positions match TRBD1. The V gene's germline CDR1 is MNHNY and CDR2 SVGAGI (reference sequence). V dropped 5 bases and J dropped 8; count of bases not matched to a gene: 8. The CDR3 has 15 amino acids. The CDR3 sequence is CASSTQTGAHSPLHF. CDR3 coding DNA: TGTGCCAGCAGTACCCAGACAGGGGCCCATTCACCCCTCCACTTT.

This rearrangement joins TRBV11-3 to TRBJ2-2; no firm D call. V was cut by 5 bases and J by 4 bases, with 14 bases left in between. Germline CDR1 reads SGHNT; CDR2 reads YENEEA. The CDR3 totals 15 residues. Here the CDR3 reads CASSHRWGPTGELFF. In DNA, the CDR3 is TGTGCCAGCAGCCATCGTTGGGGTCCCACCGGGGAGCTGTTTTTT.

The chain is built from TRBV5-8 and TRBJ1-5; TRBD1 aligns across 7 bases. The CDR3 is made up of 14 amino acids. Germline CDR1 reads SGHTS; CDR2 reads YDEGEE. V dropped 5 bases and J dropped 4; count of bases not matched to a gene: 6. CDR3 amino acids: CASSSGQLNQPQHF. In DNA, the CDR3 is TGTGCCAGCAGTTCGGGACAGTTGAATCAGCCCCAGCATTTT.

Turning to this clone: The sample carries other DNA sequences with the same CDR3. J is TRBJ2-5 and V is TRBV4-1; 12 positions agree with TRBD2. V lost 3 bases and J lost 4; bases outside the gene matches: 9. This CDR3 is 17 amino acids long. Germline V gene sequence: CDR1 MGHRA, CDR2 YSYEKL. CDR3 coding DNA: TGCGCCAGCAGCCAGGCACTCCCGGGACTAGCGGGAGAGACCCAGTACTTC. Encoded protein: CASSQALPGLAGETQYF.

This clone has a single count. This chain connects TRBV15 to TRBJ1-4, with D perhaps matching TRBD1 (5 bases). Germline-derived CDR1 and CDR2 are LNHNV and YYDKDF (reference sequence). The CDR3 consists of 14 residues. Trimming pared 1 base from V and 7 bases from J, leaving 10 bases between. The CDR3 protein is CATSRAGGGEKLFF. CDR3 nucleotide sequence: TGTGCCACCAGCAGAGCCGGTGGGGGTGAAAAACTGTTTTTT.

The chain is built from TRBV5-1 and TRBJ2-7; D uncertain. V lost 4 bases to trimming and J lost 3 bases, with 8 bases between them. The V gene's germline CDR1 is SGHRS and CDR2 YFSETQ. The CDR3 is 12 amino acids. CDR3 coding DNA: TGCGCCAGCAGCCACCCGGGCTACGAGCAGTACTTC. This codes for CASSHPGYEQYF. The complete variable domain, with remaining parts taken from reference TRBV5-1 and TRBJ2-7, reads KAGVTQTPRYLIKTRGQQVTLSCSPISGHRSVSWYQQTPGQGLQFLFEYFSETQRNKGNFPGRFSGRQFSNSRSEMNVSTLELGDSALYLCASSHPGYEQYFGPGTRLTVT.

The rearrangement joins TRBV19 to TRBJ1-1, with TRBD1 identical over 7 bases. This CDR3 has 15 residues. Germline V CDR1 and CDR2: LNHDA, SQIVND (reference sequence). The trim removed 6 bases at V and 7 bases at J, leaving 14 bases unmatched. The CDR3 loop is CASSKPRGQQDEAFF. The CDR3, as DNA: TGTGCCAGTAGCAAACCGCGGGGACAGCAAGATGAAGCTTTCTTT.

This clone was observed a few times. This chain uses TRBV30 with TRBJ2-7; 10 bases agree with TRBD2. CDR1 and CDR2 from the germline V gene are GTSNPN and SVGIG (reference sequence). The CDR3 is 13 amino acids. V lost 5 bases to trimming and J lost 5 bases; unmatched junction nucleotides: 6. The CDR3 DNA sequence: TGTGCCTGGGAGCGGGAGGGTAGGAACGAGCAGTACTTC. This gives the protein CAWEREGRNEQYF.

The chain couples TRBV5-1 to TRBJ1-4, with D uncertain. V was pared by 0 bases and J by 3 bases, with 9 bases between. Germline CDR1 and CDR2: SGHRS and YFSETQ. This CDR3 has 15 residues. The CDR3 nucleotides are TGCGCCAGCAGCTTGGTGCCCCAGGCTAATGAAAAACTGTTTTTT. Its protein is CASSLVPQANEKLFF.

The chain couples TRBV5-1 to TRBJ2-1; 14 bases are shared with TRBD2. CDR1 is SGHRS and CDR2 is YFSETQ in the germline V gene. The CDR3 runs 19 residues. J gave up 0 bases and V 1 base, and 6 bases lay outside the gene matches. CDR3 protein: CASSLRGTSGSGSYNEQFF. CDR3 sequence (DNA): TGCGCCAGCAGCTTGCGTGGGACTAGCGGGAGTGGCTCCTACAATGAGCAGTTCTTC.

The rearrangement uses TRBV28 and TRBJ2-7; 8 nucleotides align to TRBD2. After removal of 6 bases from V and 4 bases from J, the junction contained 14 bases not matched to a gene. The CDR3 is 16 residues long. The germline V gene encodes CDR1 MDHEN and CDR2 SYDVKM. CDR3 sequence reads: CASRPDTSGNSYEQYF. The CDR3 DNA is TGTGCCAGCAGACCAGATACTAGCGGTAACTCTTACGAGCAGTACTTC.

This clone has a single count. The genes are TRBV7-6 and TRBJ2-5, with TRBD1 as a possible D gene (7 bases). CDR1 is SGHVS and CDR2 is FNYEAQ in the germline V gene. Trimming shortened V by 6 bases and J by 7 bases, and 18 bases separated the two germline ends. The CDR3 contains 14 residues. CDR3 nucleotide sequence: TGTGCCAGCAGACCCGACAGGGCGGGATGGACCCAGTACTTC. Translating it yields CASRPDRAGWTQYF.

Many counts were recorded for this clone. The chain carries TRBV7-8 and TRBJ2-5; D is unclear. V was shortened by 5 bases and J by 2 bases, with 9 bases between the two germline ends. CDR1 and CDR2 (germline): SGHVS, FQNEAQ. The CDR3 has 13 amino acids. CDR3 protein: CASSPPKQETQYF. CDR3 sequence (DNA): TGTGCCAGCAGCCCTCCTAAACAAGAGACCCAGTACTTC.

This rearrangement joins TRBV11-3 to TRBJ2-2; 8 bases fit TRBD1. This CDR3 spans 15 amino acids. The germline V gene encodes CDR1 SGHNT and CDR2 YENEEA. V lost 5 bases and J lost 2; bases outside the gene matches: 4. The DNA of the CDR3 is TGTGCCAGCAGCCGGACAGGGCTCAACACCGGGGAGCTGTTTTTT. Encoded protein: CASSRTGLNTGELFF.

The chain joins TRBV7-8 to TRBJ2-1, with 11 bases matching TRBD2. The CDR3 sequence is 15 residues long. Looked up from germline, CDR1 is SGHVS and CDR2 is FQNEAQ. The trim removed 3 bases at V and 6 bases at J, leaving 4 bases unmatched. Here the CDR3 reads CASSFTGTSGNEQFF. The CDR3 DNA sequence: TGTGCCAGCAGCTTTACCGGGACTAGCGGCAATGAGCAGTTCTTC.

This chain uses TRBV11-2 with TRBJ2-5; 12 bases fit TRBD1. From germline, CDR1 is SGHAT and CDR2 FQNNGV. J gave up 11 bases and V 1 base, and 14 bases lay outside the gene matches. The CDR3 runs 17 residues. The CDR3 nucleotides read TGTGCCAGCAGCTTAGCCAAATGGGGACAGGGGGCGGTCAAGCAGTACTTC. Translated, it gives CASSLAKWGQGAVKQYF.

This clone ranks as medium-sized (0.01 to 0.1%). V and J are TRBV10-3 and TRBJ2-7; D remains unclear. There are 13 residues in the CDR3. Trimming removed 5 bases from V and 3 bases from J, with 11 bases in between. Germline assignment: CDR1 ENHRY and CDR2 SYGVKD. The CDR3 protein is CAISPTLGYEQYF. The CDR3 nucleotides read TGTGCCATCAGTCCCACATTGGGCTACGAGCAGTACTTC.

The chain has TRBV7-3 and TRBJ2-3, with 8 bases aligning to TRBD2. Germline CDR1 SGHTA, CDR2 FQGTGA. This CDR3 is 15 amino acids long. The junction had 10 bases not matched to a gene; V was cut back by 5 bases and J by 6 bases. CDR3 sequence reads: CASSRSAGGRDTQYF. CDR3 nucleotide sequence: TGTGCCAGCAGCAGAAGCGCGGGAGGTAGGGATACGCAGTATTTT.

On this clone itself: An end of the junction differs from the germline gene, which may be a read error. The same CDR3 can be traced to other DNA sequences in this sample. The rearrangement uses TRBV27 and TRBJ2-1, with TRBD2 matching over 8 bases. Germline lookup yields CDR1 MNHEY and CDR2 SMNVEV (reference sequence). The CDR3 spans 14 residues. The CDR3 nucleotides read TGCGCCAGCAGTTTCGCGGGAGGAGGTAATGAGCAGTTCTTC. Protein product: CASSFAGGGNEQFF.

This chain uses TRBV7-9 with TRBJ2-7; no clear D. Deletions cut 5 bases from V and 2 bases from J, with 7 bases between. The germline gives CDR1 SEHNR, CDR2 FQNEAQ (reference sequence). This CDR3 spans 12 amino acids. CDR3: CASSATPYEQYF. The CDR3 DNA reads TGTGCCAGCAGCGCGACCCCCTACGAGCAGTACTTC.

For the CDR3, the DNA is TGTGCCTGGAGTGTGGACGTCCGAATTCAGTACTTC. It translates to CAWSVDVRIQYF. The J gene is TRBJ2-4, the V gene TRBV30, with D unclear. The CDR3 has 12 residues. From germline, CDR1 is GTSNPN and CDR2 SVGIG (reference sequence). Trimming took 0 bases from V and 10 from J, leaving 10 bases between them.

The J gene is TRBJ2-2, the V gene TRBV7-9; D may be TRBD1 (5 bases). Matching the DNA end better, TRBJ1-3 makes the J call doubtful. CDR1 is SEHNR, CDR2 FQNEAQ, per germline (reference sequence). The length of the CDR3 is 12 residues. The CDR3 protein is CASSLLGDTIYF. CDR3 DNA: TGTGCCAGCAGCTTACTGGGGGACACCATATATTTT.

The chain links TRBV25-1 to TRBJ1-1, with 7 positions matching TRBD1. This CDR3 is built from 15 residues. V shed 0 bases and J 5 bases; nucleotides not matched to a gene: 6. Germline assignment: CDR1 MGHDK and CDR2 SYGVNS. CDR3 region: CASSEYTGAGTEAFF. CDR3 nucleotides: TGTGCCAGCAGTGAATATACAGGGGCGGGTACTGAAGCTTTCTTT. Supplemented by reference TRBV25-1 and TRBJ1-1, the full variable domain reads EADIYQTPRYLVIGTGKKITLECSQTMGHDKMYWYQQDPGMELHLIHYSYGVNSTEKGDLSSESTVSRIRTEHFPLTLESARPSHTSQYLCASSEYTGAGTEAFFGQGTRLTVV.